Sequencing of this T cell receptor (beta chain) was carried out in a study of OX40 agonist ivuxolimab in advanced cancers. On the study more broadly: Patients received ivuxolimab, an intravenous treatment, every 2 weeks at 0.01 to 10 mg/kg. The diagnoses of dose-escalation patients were hepatocellular carcinoma, melanoma, renal cell or head and neck cancer. Study outcomes and limitations: Also present in some nonresponders was a low level of normalized T-cell clonal expansion.

Here immunoSEQ multiplex PCR was the method, and the copy in TCRdb shows in-frame clones only, minus some. The data hold over 45,000 clones, with around 89% observed a single time. This clone turned up a few times. What it recognizes is unknown. Germline lookup yields CDR1 KGHSH and CDR2 LQKENI. V dropped 3 bases and J dropped 7 bases, with 15 bases sitting between them. This CDR3 comprises 14 residues. V gene TRBV18 combines with J gene TRBJ1-2, with D uncertain. The TCR comes from an adult with an advanced solid tumor such as melanoma, head and neck, liver or kidney cancer. Sequenced here: CD4+ or CD8+ T cells sorted from blood, sampled in a trial of the OX40 agonist ivuxolimab. CDR3 residues: CASSPDSWGGGYTF. CDR3 coding DNA: TGTGCCAGCTCACCGGATTCGTGGGGAGGTGGCTACACCTTC.